A selection of T cell receptor beta chains follows, all from one sample in a study of OX40 agonist ivuxolimab in advanced cancers. Some clones are missing from TCRdb's copy, which holds only in-frame ones; the method was immunoSEQ multiplex PCR. Of around 62,000 clones in the sample, more than 75% were seen once. Source: CD4+ or CD8+ T cells sorted from blood, taken in a trial of the OX40 agonist ivuxolimab. The receptor set was obtained from an adult with an advanced solid tumor such as melanoma, head and neck, liver or kidney cancer. Both conserved end residues are part of each CDR3. The size entry is marked missing in some rows and otherwise reads once, few, many or a size class.

>TRBV7-2|.|TRBJ2-3
CASSMGLAGSTDTQYF
>TRBV19|.|TRBJ1-4
CASTRTATNEKLFF
>TRBV4-3|.|TRBJ1-4
CASSQGREDRGNEKLFF
>TRBV6-4|.|TRBJ1-1
CASSPRTANTEAFF
>TRBV12-5|.|TRBJ2-1
CASLSKGREQFF
>TRBV2|.|TRBJ1-4
CASSEGQGRGPTNEKLFF
>TRBV7-9|.|TRBJ1-6
CASSLEDSPLHF
>TRBV2|.|TRBJ2-5
CASNQQGKGETQYF
>TRBV7-9|.|TRBJ1-4
CASSLRGRNEKLFF
>TRBV10-2|medium-sized|TRBJ2-3
CASSPFAGALDTQYF
>TRBV5-6|once|TRBJ2-5
CASSLTGQGPQETQYF
>TRBV9|.|TRBJ1-4
CASSVEPNLLGVGEKLFF
>TRBV2|.|TRBJ1-3
CASSVPGTRDLSGNTIYF
>TRBV5-1|.|TRBJ1-6
CASSPTGQPSPLHF
>TRBV7-3|.|TRBJ2-7
CASSLYAGGLYEQYF
>TRBV7-9|few|TRBJ1-1
CASTRGGGPEAFF
>TRBV29-1|.|TRBJ1-6
CSVATDYNSPLHF
>TRBV4-2|.|TRBJ1-1
CASSQGDRNTEAFF
>TRBV13|.|TRBJ2-4
CASSPTGLQNIQYF
>TRBV7-2|.|TRBJ1-4
CASSFGRATNEKLFF
>TRBV2|.|.
CASSDRGYEQYF
>TRBV7-9|.|TRBJ1-1
CASSLRQGSTEAFF
>TRBV5-1|.|TRBJ2-2
CASSLTGGTGELFF
>TRBV19|.|TRBJ2-5
CASSKTNQETQYF
>TRBV6-6|.|TRBJ1-1
CASISPGLNTEAFF
>TRBV13|.|TRBJ2-7
CASSPWRFYEQYF
>TRBV6-5|.|TRBJ2-1
CASSPDWGLYNEQFF
>TRBV7-9|.|TRBJ1-3
CASSSDRGNTIYF
>TRBV12-5|.|TRBJ1-1
CASGSWGTEAFF
>TRBV29-1|once|TRBJ2-5
CSVEIQETQYF
>TRBV19|once|TRBJ2-5
CASSIASTGLGTQYF
>TRBV7-8|.|TRBJ1-4
CASSPPTGKLFF
>TRBV29-1|.|TRBJ1-2
CSGYWGGEGYTF
>TRBV6-1|.|TRBJ1-1
CASSERENTEAFF
>TRBV29-1|.|TRBJ1-2
CSVAPPGAGGYGYTF
>TRBV10-2|.|TRBJ1-5
CASRAGEGNQPQHF
>TRBV7-9|few|TRBJ1-4
CASSQMGEKLFF
>TRBV10-3|once|TRBJ1-2
CAISEGAVYGYTF
>TRBV7-9|.|TRBJ1-4
CASSPRLRDSVQLNEKLFF
>TRBV2|.|TRBJ2-2
CASRVGSADTGELFF
>TRBV7-3|.|TRBJ2-1
CASSLDSKSYNEQFF
>TRBV6-5|.|TRBJ1-2
CASSGHRGRGYTF
>TRBV11-2|.|TRBJ1-6
CASSSLDPASPLHF
>TRBV7-3|.|TRBJ1-1
CASSSGQTNTEAFF
>TRBV5-8|.|TRBJ1-4
CASTPTAVTNEKLFF
>TRBV28|.|TRBJ2-7
CAGSSGRSYEQYF
>TRBV7-8|few|TRBJ1-1
CASSLRETENEAFF
>TRBV27|.|TRBJ2-1
CASTPVSSGSYNEQFF
>TRBV19|.|TRBJ2-3
CASSPQIADTQYF
>TRBV9|.|TRBJ1-2
CASSPRDRGRGHYGYTF
>TRBV2|.|TRBJ1-4
CASSDGTGKKLFF
>TRBV10-1|.|TRBJ2-3
CASSDRFITDTQYF
>TRBV7-8|.|TRBJ2-7
CASSLLYASYEQYF
>TRBV28|.|TRBJ1-4
CASSLVGGEEKLFF
>TRBV2|.|TRBJ1-1
CASRAGTGYTEAFF
>TRBV20-1|.|TRBJ2-7
CSAGTTYEQYF
>TRBV19|.|TRBJ1-4
CASSPDTLAEKLFF